This T cell receptor (beta chain) was obtained from a study of sequential checkpoint blockade in melanoma. Sequencing was performed with immunoSEQ multiplex PCR; in TCRdb, only in-frame clones are kept and a portion is missing. The sample contains a few thousand clones, around 27% of which appear only once. In this sample, this clone turned up many times. Trimming at V came to 8 bases and at J to 8 bases, leaving 10 bases not matched to a gene. The CDR3 is 15 residues long. CDR1 and CDR2 from the germline V gene are SGHNT and YENEEA. Treatment of the sample: randomized to nivolumab then ipilimumab (arm A) or the reverse (arm B).

The sequenced sample was tumor tissue (inferred from file names), obtained from a patient given nivolumab and ipilimumab in sequence. This TCR was sampled from a human donor with melanoma. This chain links TRBV11-3 with TRBJ2-1, with TRBD2 matching over 12 bases. Here the CDR3 DNA reads TGTGCCAGCGACCGACTAGCGGGAGTAGGTGATGAGCAGTTCTTC. Amino acid sequence: CASDRLAGVGDEQFF.